The source of this T cell receptor beta chain is a study of blood T cell repertoires in COVID-19. Trimming took off 2 bases at V and 0 bases at J, with 16 bases between the two ends. There are 17 residues in the CDR3. The germline CDR1 and CDR2 sequences are MNHNS and SASEGT. Data came from immunoSEQ multiplex PCR; TCRdb stores just in-frame clones and leaves some out. This table has a few hundred thousand clones, roughly 85% appearing once. The TCR originated in a man aged 40-55 years with acute or convalescent COVID-19. The rearrangement uses TRBV6-1 and TRBJ1-2; the D gene is possibly TRBD1 (5 bases). Material: peripheral blood. The CDR3 sequence: CASSELTGRLANYGYTF. The DNA of the CDR3 is TGTGCCAGCAGTGAATTAACAGGCAGGCTCGCTAACTATGGCTACACCTTC.